This TCR beta chain was sequenced in a study of metastatic and nonmetastatic thyroid tumors. TCRdb re-called the PCR reads via MiXCR. Among 6,000 to 8,000 clones listed, around 27% were seen once. The length of the CDR3 is 15 residues. V shed 3 bases and J shed 4 bases, with 15 bases lying between them. Germline lookup yields CDR1 LNHDA and CDR2 SQIVND (reference sequence). Every patient was untreated before thyroid surgery. The TCR comes from a female donor with papillary thyroid cancer or a benign thyroid nodule (not recorded which). Some clones in this sample may be carry-over from other donors' samples. Sequencing was carried out using adjacent normal tissue. V and J are TRBV19 and TRBJ1-1; a possible D gene is TRBD1 (5 bases). CDR3 sequence (DNA): TGTGCCAGTAGTATCGGGGGATGGTATGGCACTGAAGCTTTCTTT. This encodes CASSIGGWYGTEAFF.